Given below is one TCR beta chain in context. The data were obtained in a study of T-cell reconstitution after alpha-beta-depleted transplantation in children. The CDR3 sequence is 16 residues long. Germline CDR1 and CDR2: SGHRS and YFSETQ. Trimming removed 4 bases from V and 4 bases from J; junction bases left unmatched: 9. Unique molecular identifiers were incorporated when the TCRbeta library was constructed. Using its own MiXCR run on the PCR reads, TCRdb lists one record per CDR3 protein. The data contain around 400,000 distinct CDR3 sequences, about a tenth of them singletons. This TCR derives from a human donor who donated a stem cell graft to a child with acute myeloid leukemia. The rearrangement links TRBV5-1 to TRBJ2-3; 10 bases map to TRBD2. The sequenced sample was PBMCs from the stem cell graft donor, obtained from the stem cell graft. The CDR3 DNA follows: TGCGCCAGCAGCGCAGCGGGGGGGCTTTCTGCAGATACGCAGTATTTT. Encoded protein: CASSAAGGLSADTQYF.